The 21 T cell receptor beta chains below all came from one sample that was sequenced in a study of OX40 agonist ivuxolimab in advanced cancers. Assay: immunoSEQ multiplex PCR; the TCRdb copy retains only in-frame clones and omits some. The table has 85,000 to 95,000 clones, roughly nine tenths seen once. The sample was CD4+ or CD8+ T cells sorted from blood, taken in a trial of the OX40 agonist ivuxolimab. The receptors stem from an adult with an advanced solid tumor such as melanoma, head and neck, liver or kidney cancer.

J is TRBJ2-7 and V is TRBV7-2; TRBD2 aligns across 9 bases. The ends lost 5 bases at V and 0 bases at J; junction bases unmatched: 5. The germline V gene has CDR1 SGHTA and CDR2 FQGNSA. This CDR3 comprises 15 residues. DNA for the CDR3: TGTGCCAGCAGCCGAGTAGCGGGAGTCTCCTACGAGCAGTACTTC. It specifies CASSRVAGVSYEQYF.

This sequence joins TRBV18 and TRBJ2-2; no definite D call. Germline CDR1 and CDR2: KGHSH and LQKENI. The CDR3 loop spans 14 amino acids. V lost 2 bases to trimming and J lost 5 bases, with 9 bases between them. CDR3: CASSPGMETGELFF. CDR3 in DNA: TGTGCCAGCTCACCAGGAATGGAAACCGGGGAGCTGTTTTTT.

The CDR3 nucleotides are TGTGCCAGCAGTGTAATATACAATGAGCAGTTCTTC. Its translation is CASSVIYNEQFF. The chain uses TRBV2 and TRBJ2-1; D is uncertain. Trimming took 4 bases from V and 4 from J, leaving 5 bases between them. CDR1 and CDR2 (germline): SNHLY, FYNNEI. This CDR3 has 12 amino acids.

The chain links TRBV6-1 to TRBJ2-3; D uncertain. The CDR3 consists of 15 residues. V lost 0 bases and J 1 base, leaving 8 bases between the germline ends. Germline loops: CDR1 MNHNS, CDR2 SASEGT. The CDR3 DNA is TGTGCCAGCAGTGAAGCAACCCGCCGCACAGATACGCAGTATTTT. Its translation: CASSEATRRTDTQYF.

The V gene is TRBV4-1, the J gene TRBJ1-4; D is possibly TRBD1 (6 bases). Trimming pared 6 bases from V and 13 bases from J, leaving 15 bases between. CDR3 length: 12 residues. Germline V gene data show CDR1 as MGHRA and CDR2 as YSYEKL. The CDR3 loop reads CASRGTRGGLFF. CDR3 coding DNA: TGCGCCAGCAGGGGGACACGCGGAGGACTGTTTTTT.

This rearrangement joins TRBV2 to TRBJ1-1, with a tentative D call TRBD1 (6 bases). Trimming removed 10 bases at V and 2 bases at J, with 14 bases between. CDR3 length: 13 amino acids. Looked up from germline, CDR1 is SNHLY and CDR2 is FYNNEI. Here the CDR3 reads CANKQGINTEAFF. The CDR3 region has the DNA TGTGCCAACAAACAGGGTATAAACACTGAAGCTTTCTTT. The full variable domain, completed using reference TRBV2 and TRBJ1-1, is EPEVTQTPSHQVTQMGQEVILRCVPISNHLYFYWYRQILGQKVEFLVSFYNNEISEKSEIFDDQFSVERPDGSNFTLKIRSTKLEDSAMYFCANKQGINTEAFFGQGTRLTVV.

The CDR3 here is CASSSPGTGVLGEQFF. CDR3 DNA sequence: TGTGCCAGCAGCTCACCCGGGACAGGGGTTCTAGGTGAGCAGTTCTTC. The rearrangement links TRBV28 to TRBJ2-1; 10 positions agree with TRBD1. The V segment lost 6 bases and the J segment 9 bases; nucleotides outside the gene matches: 14. The CDR3 is made up of 16 amino acids. CDR1 and CDR2 (germline): MDHEN, SYDVKM. Full variable domain (remainder filled in from reference TRBV28 and TRBJ2-1): DVKVTQSSRYLVKRTGEKVFLECVQDMDHENMFWYRQDPGLGLRLIYFSYDVKMKEKGDIPEGYSVSREKKERFSLILESASTNQTSMYLCASSSPGTGVLGEQFFGPGTRLTVL.

This chain connects TRBV6-5 to TRBJ2-5; no definite D call. This CDR3 region has 11 residues. From germline, CDR1 is MNHEY and CDR2 SVGAGI. V was clipped by 6 bases and J by 4 bases, with 6 bases between them. The CDR3 reads CASRNIETQYF. In DNA form, the CDR3 reads TGTGCCAGCAGGAATATAGAGACCCAGTACTTC.

V and J are TRBV2 and TRBJ2-3, with D perhaps matching TRBD1 (6 bases). Germline assignment: CDR1 SNHLY and CDR2 FYNNEI. V gave up 8 bases and J gave up 4 bases, with 13 bases separating them. This CDR3 comprises 13 residues. The CDR3 sequence is CASGGRGADTQYF. The CDR3 nucleotides read TGTGCCAGCGGGGGCAGAGGGGCAGATACGCAGTATTTT.

V is TRBV4-1 and J is TRBJ1-5; tentative D call: TRBD1 (5 bases). V was shortened by 0 bases and J by 6 bases, with 9 bases between the two germline ends. Germline lookup yields CDR1 MGHRA and CDR2 YSYEKL. This CDR3 has 14 amino acids. CDR3 sequence: CASSQDQGGQPQHF. The DNA of the CDR3 is TGCGCCAGCAGCCAAGATCAGGGAGGTCAGCCCCAGCATTTT.

This clone was seen a handful of times. V usage is TRBV30 and J usage is TRBJ1-1; 9 nucleotides agree with TRBD1. The CDR3 is 12 amino acids. The ends lost 8 bases at V and 1 base at J; junction bases unmatched: 2. Germline CDR1 is GTSNPN and CDR2 is SVGIG (reference sequence). This CDR3 reads CAGGQGNTEAFF. CDR3 coding DNA: TGTGCCGGGGGACAGGGGAACACTGAAGCTTTCTTT.

The chain employs TRBV2 and TRBJ2-3; D is unclear. CDR1 and CDR2 from the germline V gene are SNHLY and FYNNEI. The CDR3 extends over 16 amino acids. Trimming removed 7 bases from V and 0 bases from J, with 17 bases in between. This CDR3 reads CASTELSGASTDTQYF. DNA for the CDR3: TGTGCCAGCACTGAGCTTTCGGGTGCTAGCACAGATACGCAGTATTTT.

V usage is TRBV30 and J usage is TRBJ1-2; the D is unclear. The CDR3 has 13 residues. Per germline, CDR1 GTSNPN and CDR2 SVGIG (reference sequence). V was cut by 1 base and J by 4 bases, with 10 bases left in between. The CDR3 sequence is CAWSEGTRYGYTF. The CDR3 bases are TGTGCCTGGAGTGAGGGTACGCGCTATGGCTACACCTTC.

This chain connects TRBV7-2 to TRBJ1-3, with 7 bases aligning to TRBD1. Germline V gene lookup returns CDR1 SGHTA and CDR2 FQGNSA. This CDR3 region has 16 residues. Losses at the gene ends were 0 bases for V and 0 bases for J; bases not matched to a gene: 2. The CDR3: CASSLAGTASGNTIYF. In DNA, the CDR3 is TGTGCCAGCAGCTTAGCCGGGACAGCCTCTGGAAACACCATATATTTT.

This clone was seen a handful of times. The chain joins TRBV27 to TRBJ2-7; weak D call: TRBD1 (6 bases). The CDR3 loop spans 13 amino acids. The ends were cut back, 3 bases at V and 7 bases at J, with 13 bases in the middle. From germline, CDR1 is MNHEY and CDR2 SMNVEV (reference sequence). The CDR3 DNA is TGTGCCAGCAGTTTGTGGGCAGGGGAGGAGCAGTACTTC. Protein: CASSLWAGEEQYF.

In its sample, this clone was seen a few times. V is TRBV28 and J is TRBJ2-5; D uncertain. Germline V gene lookup returns CDR1 MDHEN and CDR2 SYDVKM. The CDR3 is 12 amino acids. Trimming left V 3 bases short and J 4 bases short, with 6 bases between. CDR3 in DNA: TGTGCCAGCAGTTTTTTGAGAGAGACCCAGTACTTC. As protein: CASSFLRETQYF.

This clone was found a few times. V and J are TRBV10-3 and TRBJ1-5; 9 bases align to TRBD1. The V gene end was trimmed by 4 bases and the J gene end by 7 bases; junction bases not matched to a gene: 5. Germline CDR1 reads ENHRY; CDR2 reads SYGVKD. The CDR3 contains 14 residues. CDR3 loop: CAISVETGGQPQHF. DNA for the CDR3: TGTGCCATCAGTGTCGAAACAGGGGGCCAGCCCCAGCATTTT.

The chain uses TRBV18 and TRBJ2-2; 13 bases align to TRBD2. V dropped 1 base and J dropped 4; count of bases not matched to a gene: 0. Per the germline V gene, CDR1 is KGHSH and CDR2 is LQKENI. The CDR3 runs to 16 residues. The CDR3 bases are TGTGCCAGCTCACCACGACTAGCGGGAGGCACCGGGGAGCTGTTTTTT. Amino acid sequence: CASSPRLAGGTGELFF.

This chain connects TRBV19 to TRBJ2-1; 11 bases are a match to TRBD2. Germline V gene lookup returns CDR1 LNHDA and CDR2 SQIVND (reference sequence). With V trimmed by 3 bases and J by 15 bases, 10 bases remained unmatched. The CDR3 totals 14 residues. Written as DNA, the CDR3 is TGTGCCAGTAGTATTTCGACTAGCGGGATGGGTCCGTTCTTC. It specifies CASSISTSGMGPFF.

This sequence joins TRBV28 and TRBJ1-3; 7 bases are a match to TRBD1. The V segment lost 5 bases and the J segment 7 bases; nucleotides outside the gene matches: 8. The V gene's germline CDR1 is MDHEN and CDR2 SYDVKM. CDR3 length equals 14 residues. The CDR3 DNA reads as TGTGCCAGCAGTCAACCGGGACAGACGAACACCATATATTTT. Its translation is CASSQPGQTNTIYF.

This chain joins TRBV11-2 and TRBJ1-1, with D hard to call. Germline CDR1 reads SGHAT; CDR2 reads FQNNGV. This CDR3 is built from 13 residues. V was trimmed by 5 bases and J by 12 bases, leaving 19 bases between them. Here the CDR3 reads CASSPAQVGQTFF. The DNA for the CDR3 is TGTGCCAGCAGCCCCGCGCAGGTCGGGCAGACTTTCTTT. The variable domain in full, completed from reference TRBV11-2 and TRBJ1-1, reads EAGVAQSPRYKIIEKRQSVAFWCNPISGHATLYWYQQILGQGPKLLIQFQNNGVVDDSQLPKDRFSAERLKGVDSTLKIQPAKLEDSAVYLCASSPAQVGQTFFGQGTRLTVV.